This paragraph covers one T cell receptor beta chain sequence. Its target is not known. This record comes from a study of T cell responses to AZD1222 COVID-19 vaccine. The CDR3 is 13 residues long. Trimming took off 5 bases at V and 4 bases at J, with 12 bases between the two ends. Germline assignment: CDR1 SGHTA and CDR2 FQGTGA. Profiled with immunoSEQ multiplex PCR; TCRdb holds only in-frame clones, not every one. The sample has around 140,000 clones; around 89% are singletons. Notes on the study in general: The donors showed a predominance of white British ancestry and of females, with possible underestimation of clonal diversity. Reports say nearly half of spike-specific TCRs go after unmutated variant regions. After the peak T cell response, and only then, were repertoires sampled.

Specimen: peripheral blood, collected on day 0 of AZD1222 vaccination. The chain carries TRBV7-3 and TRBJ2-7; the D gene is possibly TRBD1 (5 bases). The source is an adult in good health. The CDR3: CASSPGIQYEQYF. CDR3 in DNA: TGTGCCAGCAGCCCAGGGATCCAGTACGAGCAGTACTTC.